This TCR beta chain was obtained from a study of T cell repertoires in cytomegalovirus infection. The wider study: CMV epitopes, recently identified HLA-C-restricted and well-studied HLA-B-restricted, were used. CMV infection plus the matching HLA type was flagged by public TCR beta signatures.

V shed 7 bases and J 8 bases; nucleotides not matched to a gene: 7. The CDR3 has 14 amino acids. Overall study results and limits: Cumulative frequency (of public TCR beta family members) identified carriers of CMV plus the relevant HLA. It was HLA-C-restricted CMV-specific TCR beta clonotypes that dominated the response ex vivo.

On this clonotype itself: Its antigen is as yet unknown.

One entry per CDR3 protein results from TCRdb running MiXCR on the reads. The sample includes fewer than 1,000,000 distinct CDR3 sequences, roughly 31% of them seen just once. The chain joins TRBV12-3 or TRBV12-4 to TRBJ2-1; 11 nucleotides line up with TRBD2. The starting material was cultured CD8+ T cells from PBMCs, obtained from culture after CMV antigen stimulation. The receptor's source is a human donor in good health (CMV status not recorded). Some clones in this sample may be carry-over from other donors' samples. CDR3: CASTMTSGVYEQFF. The CDR3 region has the DNA TGTGCCAGCACCATGACTAGCGGGGTATATGAGCAGTTCTTC.